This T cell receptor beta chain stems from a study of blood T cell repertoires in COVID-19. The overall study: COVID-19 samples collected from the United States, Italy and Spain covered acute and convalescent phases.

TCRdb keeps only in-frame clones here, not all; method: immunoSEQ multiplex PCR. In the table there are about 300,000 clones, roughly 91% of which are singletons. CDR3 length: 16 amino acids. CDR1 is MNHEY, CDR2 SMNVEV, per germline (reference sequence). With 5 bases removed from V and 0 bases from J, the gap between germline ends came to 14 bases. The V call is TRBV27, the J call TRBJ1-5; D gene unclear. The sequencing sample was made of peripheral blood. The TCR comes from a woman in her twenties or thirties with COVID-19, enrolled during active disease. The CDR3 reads CASSPLPRNSNQPQHF. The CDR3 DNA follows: TGTGCCAGCAGTCCCCTTCCCAGGAATAGCAATCAGCCCCAGCATTTT.